What follows are 17 T cell receptor beta chains derived from one specimen sequenced in a study of cytomegalovirus exposure and HLA in healthy donors. The PCR was carried out with 60 Vbeta primers and 13 Jbeta primers. Measured with immunoSEQ multiplex PCR; TCRdb has only the in-frame clones, and not every one. Of about 170,000 clones listed, around 79% are singletons. The source material was PBMCs. The source is a woman aged 45-60 years in good health and CMV-seropositive.

This clone showed up just once. The DNA for the CDR3 is TGTGCCAGCAGCCCCGGACAGGGCCTACCGACCTACGAGCAGTACTTC. As protein: CASSPGQGLPTYEQYF. The rearrangement links TRBV9 to TRBJ2-7, with 8 bases fitting TRBD1. Germline CDR1 reads SGDLS; CDR2 reads YYNGEE. The CDR3 runs 16 residues. V shed 4 bases and J 2 bases; nucleotides not matched to a gene: 11.

The CDR3 spells CASSLAKRGGPVSSYNEQFF. For the CDR3, the DNA is TGCGCCAGCAGCTTGGCCAAGAGGGGGGGCCCAGTGAGCTCCTACAATGAGCAGTTCTTC. This chain connects TRBV5-1 to TRBJ2-1; TRBD2 is a possible D gene (7 bases). Germline V gene data show CDR1 as SGHRS and CDR2 as YFSETQ. V lost 0 bases and J lost 0, with 22 bases in between. CDR3 length: 20 amino acids.

This clone was seen more than once but under ten times. The chain recombines TRBV4-1 with TRBJ2-7; a weak D match, TRBD1 (6 bases). Germline V gives CDR1 MGHRA, CDR2 YSYEKL. Trimming took off 1 base at V and 4 bases at J, with 8 bases between the two ends. The CDR3 spans 13 residues. CDR3 coding DNA: TGCGCCAGCAGCCAAGGAACAGGGTACGAGCAGTACTTC. As protein: CASSQGTGYEQYF.

The V gene is TRBV5-4, the J gene TRBJ1-1; D unclear. Germline values: CDR1 SGHNT, CDR2 YYREEE (reference sequence). This CDR3 is built from 13 residues. Between the trimmed V and J ends, which lost 4 bases and 1 base, there was a span of 8 bases. Here the CDR3 reads CASSLRGNTEAFF. The CDR3, as DNA: TGTGCCAGCAGCCTCCGGGGGAACACTGAAGCTTTCTTT.

V and J are TRBV28 and TRBJ2-7; D perhaps matches TRBD1 (5 bases). The length of the CDR3 is 13 residues. Trimming pared 2 bases from V and 5 bases from J, leaving 10 bases between. The germline gives CDR1 MDHEN, CDR2 SYDVKM. The CDR3 nucleotides are TGTGCCAGCAGTTTAGCAGGGTTCAACGAGCAGTACTTC. This translates into CASSLAGFNEQYF.

V usage is TRBV5-1 and J usage is TRBJ2-3, with TRBD2 as a possible D gene (5 bases). Germline V gene data show CDR1 as SGHRS and CDR2 as YFSETQ. This CDR3 contains 15 residues. Between the trimmed V and J ends, which lost 3 bases and 1 base, there was a span of 12 bases. CDR3 DNA sequence: TGCGCCAGCAGCTATGGACTTTCCCGCACAGATACGCAGTATTTT. Protein sequence: CASSYGLSRTDTQYF.

CDR3 in amino acids: CASSQNDPGQNPQETQYF. The CDR3 DNA follows: TGCGCCAGCAGTCAAAACGATCCGGGACAGAACCCCCAAGAGACCCAGTACTTC. This sequence joins TRBV23-1 and TRBJ2-5, with 7 bases lining up with TRBD1. TRBV23-1 is known as an ORF, though its function is uncertain. Trimming cost V 2 bases and J 1 base; bases outside gene matches: 13. CDR3 length equals 18 residues.

The chain couples TRBV9 to TRBJ1-3, with TRBD1 matching over 7 bases. Germline lookup yields CDR1 SGDLS and CDR2 YYNGEE. With 3 bases clipped from V and 3 bases from J, the junction kept 6 bases outside the gene matches. This CDR3 has 15 residues. As DNA, the CDR3 is TGTGCCAGCAGCGAAGAGGCAGGGGGTGGAAACACCATATATTTT. Its translation: CASSEEAGGGNTIYF.

DNA of the CDR3: TGTGCCAGCAGCCCACAGACCACTAGTTCCGAGCAGTACTTC. Protein: CASSPQTTSSEQYF. The chain is built from TRBV9 and TRBJ2-7; D is possibly TRBD2 (5 bases). Germline CDR1 SGDLS, CDR2 YYNGEE. Trimming removed 4 bases at V and 6 bases at J, with 17 bases between. There are 14 residues in the CDR3. Based on the CDR3 plus reference TRBV9 and TRBJ2-7, the full variable domain is DSGVTQTPKHLITATGQRVTLRCSPRSGDLSVYWYQQSLDQGLQFLIQYYNGEERAKGNILERFSAQQFPDLHSELNLSSLELGDSALYFCASSPQTTSSEQYFGPGTRLTVT.

The gene calls are TRBV18 and TRBJ1-1, with 10 bases fitting TRBD1. The CDR3 runs 16 residues. The trim removed 4 bases at V and 4 bases at J, leaving 9 bases unmatched. The germline V gene encodes CDR1 KGHSH and CDR2 LQKENI. The CDR3 DNA is TGTGCCAGCTCACTGGGACAGGGGAGGATTGGCACTGAAGCTTTCTTT. This sequence encodes CASSLGQGRIGTEAFF.

The CDR3 DNA reads TGTGCCAGCAGTGAAGGAGGGACAGGTTTACCCAAGACCCAGTACTTC. Translated: CASSEGGTGLPKTQYF. V usage is TRBV6-1 and J usage is TRBJ2-5; 8 positions agree with TRBD1. The CDR3 runs 16 residues. Germline lookup yields CDR1 MNHNS and CDR2 SASEGT. Trimming removed 1 base from V and 6 bases from J; junction bases left unmatched: 10.

The chain is built from TRBV4-1 and TRBJ2-1; D unresolved. From germline, CDR1 is MGHRA and CDR2 YSYEKL. This CDR3 has 14 amino acids. The V gene lost 1 base and the J gene lost 7 bases, with 11 bases spanning the gap. This CDR3 reads CASSQGLLGNEQFF. DNA of the CDR3: TGCGCCAGCAGCCAAGGTCTCCTCGGGAATGAGCAGTTCTTC.

The V and J genes are TRBV4-1 and TRBJ1-3; D remains unclear. V gave up 1 base and J gave up 0 bases, with 7 bases separating them. This CDR3 region has 15 residues. Germline V lookup: CDR1 MGHRA, CDR2 YSYEKL. The chain's CDR3 is CASSQVLSSGNTIYF. The CDR3, as DNA: TGCGCCAGCAGCCAAGTCCTAAGCTCTGGAAACACCATATATTTT.

The chain has TRBV9 and TRBJ1-1; D is unresolved. Trimming removed 4 bases from V and 5 bases from J, with 12 bases in between. Germline V gene data show CDR1 as SGDLS and CDR2 as YYNGEE. This CDR3 has 13 residues. The CDR3 spells CASSSIQQTEAFF. CDR3 bases: TGTGCCAGCAGCTCGATACAACAGACTGAAGCTTTCTTT.

The chain uses TRBV7-9 and TRBJ1-3; a weak D match, TRBD1 (5 bases). Germline lookup yields CDR1 SEHNR and CDR2 FQNEAQ (reference sequence). CDR3 length: 12 amino acids. V was pared by 7 bases and J by 4 bases, with 8 bases between. CDR3 in amino acids: CASKTDGNTIYF. CDR3 in DNA: TGTGCCAGCAAGACAGACGGAAACACCATATATTTT.

This clone turned up a few times. The rearrangement uses TRBV7-2 and TRBJ2-5; D perhaps matches TRBD2 (6 bases). V was cut by 5 bases and J by 1 base, with 11 bases left in between. CDR1 is SGHTA, CDR2 FQGNSA, per germline. CDR3 length equals 14 residues. The CDR3 DNA reads TGTGCCAGCAGCAACCTAGCGAGCCAAGAGACCCAGTACTTC. This encodes CASSNLASQETQYF. Full variable domain (rest looked up from reference TRBV7-2 and TRBJ2-5): GAGVSQSPSNKVTEKGKDVELRCDPISGHTALYWYRQSLGQGLEFLIYFQGNSAPDKSGLPSDRFSAERTGGSVSTLTIQRTQQEDSAVYLCASSNLASQETQYFGPGTRLLVL.

The rearrangement links TRBV7-6 to TRBJ1-5; the match to TRBD1 covers 8 bases. The CDR3 sequence is 15 residues long. Trimming cost V 1 base and J 2 bases; bases outside gene matches: 1. Per germline, CDR1 SGHVS and CDR2 FNYEAQ. CDR3 DNA: TGTGCCAGCAGCTTAGAGACAGGGGGCAATCAGCCCCAGCATTTT. Translated: CASSLETGGNQPQHF. Full variable domain (outside the CDR3, taken from reference TRBV7-6 and TRBJ1-5): GAGVSQSPRYKVTKRGQDVALRCDPISGHVSLYWYRQALGQGPEFLTYFNYEAQQDKSGLPNDRFSAERPEGSISTLTIQRTEQRDSAMYRCASSLETGGNQPQHFGDGTRLSIL.